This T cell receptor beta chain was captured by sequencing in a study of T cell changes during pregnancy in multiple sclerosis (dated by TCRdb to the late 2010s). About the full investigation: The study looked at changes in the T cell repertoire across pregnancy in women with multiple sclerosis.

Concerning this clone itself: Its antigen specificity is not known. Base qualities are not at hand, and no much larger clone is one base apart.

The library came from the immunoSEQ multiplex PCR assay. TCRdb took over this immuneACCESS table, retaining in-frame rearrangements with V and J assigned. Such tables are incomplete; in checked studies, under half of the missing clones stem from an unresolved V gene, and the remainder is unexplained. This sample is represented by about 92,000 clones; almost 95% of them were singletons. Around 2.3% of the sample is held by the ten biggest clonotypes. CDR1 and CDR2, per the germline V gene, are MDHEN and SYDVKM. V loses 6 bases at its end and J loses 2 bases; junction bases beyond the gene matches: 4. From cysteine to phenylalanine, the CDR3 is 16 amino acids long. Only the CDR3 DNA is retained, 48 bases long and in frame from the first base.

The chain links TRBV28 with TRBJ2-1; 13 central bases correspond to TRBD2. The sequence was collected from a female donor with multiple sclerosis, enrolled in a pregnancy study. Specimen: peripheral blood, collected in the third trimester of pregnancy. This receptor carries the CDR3 CASRPGLAGPYNEQFF. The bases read TGTGCCAGCAGGCCGGGACTAGCGGGACCCTACAATGAGCAGTTCTTC. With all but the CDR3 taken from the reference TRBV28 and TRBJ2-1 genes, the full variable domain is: DVKVTQSSRYLVKRTGEKVFLECVQDMDHENMFWYRQDPGLGLRLIYFSYDVKMKEKGDIPEGYSVSREKKERFSLILESASTNQTSMYLCASRPGLAGPYNEQFFGPGTRLTVL.